These 3 T cell receptor beta chains were sequenced from one sample in a study of cytomegalovirus exposure and HLA in healthy donors. Both 60 Vbeta primers and 13 Jbeta primers went into the PCR. The assay was immunoSEQ multiplex PCR, and TCRdb's table has in-frame clones only and misses some. The table lists 100,000 or so clones, roughly 76% of them singletons. Sample: PBMCs. Source of these receptors: a young man in good health and CMV-seropositive.

V is TRBV2 and J is TRBJ2-1; 9 bases agree with TRBD1. V was clipped by 4 bases and J by 8 bases; unmatched bases: 9. The CDR3 is made up of 15 amino acids. Germline loops: CDR1 SNHLY, CDR2 FYNNEI. CDR3 residues: CASSAGTGPPDEQFF. The DNA of the CDR3 is TGTGCCAGCAGTGCCGGGACAGGGCCCCCGGATGAGCAGTTCTTC.

This chain connects TRBV9 to TRBJ1-1, with D possibly matching TRBD1 (6 bases). The CDR3 consists of 14 residues. V was clipped by 0 bases and J by 7 bases, with 13 bases between them. CDR1 and CDR2 (germline): SGDLS, YYNGEE. The chain's CDR3 is CASSVDQGTYEAFF. DNA for the CDR3: TGTGCCAGCAGCGTAGACCAGGGGACCTATGAAGCTTTCTTT.

This clone has only a few counts. The chain recombines TRBV2 with TRBJ1-1, with 8 nucleotides matching TRBD1. J lost 1 base, V lost 10 bases, and 5 bases had no gene match. Germline CDR1 reads SNHLY; CDR2 reads FYNNEI. This CDR3 has 13 residues. The CDR3 nucleotides are TGTGCCATCCAACAGGGGGGGAACACTGAAGCTTTCTTT. This encodes CAIQQGGNTEAFF.